A single sample gave rise to the 30 T cell receptor beta chains below, sequenced in a study of shared clonotypes between healthy human individuals. Using immunoSEQ multiplex PCR, the repertoire was profiled, and TCRdb retains in-frame clones only, with some absent. Among hundreds of thousands of clones, around 73% were seen once, and the ten largest hold 1.5% to 2%. Material: memory CD4+ T cells sorted from blood. The subset is: CD45RA-negative fraction. The origin of the receptors is a woman aged 25 to 39 in good health.

The V and J genes are TRBV5-1 and TRBJ2-5, with D maybe TRBD2 (6 bases). Trimming cost V 4 bases and J 8 bases, with 18 bases left between them. The CDR3 spans 14 residues. Germline lookup yields CDR1 SGHRS and CDR2 YFSETQ. For the CDR3, the DNA is TGCGCCAGCAGCCCAACCGGGACTCCCGCCACCCAGTACTTC. It translates to CASSPTGTPATQYF.

This clone occurred once. The rearrangement uses TRBV27 and TRBJ1-5; tentatively, D is TRBD1 (6 bases). V shed 7 bases and J shed 1 base, with 11 bases lying between them. Germline V gives CDR1 MNHEY, CDR2 SMNVEV (reference sequence). The CDR3 extends over 14 amino acids. The CDR3 spells CASTRGGSNQPQHF. CDR3 nucleotides: TGTGCCAGCACCCGAGGGGGAAGCAATCAGCCCCAGCATTTT.

The genes are TRBV25-1 and TRBJ2-1, with D perhaps matching TRBD2 (6 bases). Germline CDR1 MGHDK, CDR2 SYGVNS. The CDR3 contains 16 residues. V shed 1 base and J shed 7 bases, with 17 bases lying between them. The CDR3 DNA sequence: TGTGCCAGCAGTGAATCTGAGGGGCGGGATTTGAATGAGCAGTTCTTC. Protein product: CASSESEGRDLNEQFF.

This sequence joins TRBV11-2 and TRBJ2-3; 12 nucleotides line up with TRBD2. There are 17 residues in the CDR3. The V and J ends lost 3 bases and 5 bases, in that order; junction bases with no gene match: 9. The germline V gene has CDR1 SGHAT and CDR2 FQNNGV. CDR3: CASSLLLTSGSGDTQYF. The DNA of the CDR3 is TGTGCCAGCAGCTTGCTCCTGACTAGCGGGAGCGGAGATACGCAGTATTTT.

J is TRBJ1-5 and V is TRBV6-6, with TRBD1 identical over 7 bases. The CDR3 sequence is 15 residues long. V lost 6 bases, J lost 5 bases, and 10 bases stayed unmatched. The germline gives CDR1 MNHNY, CDR2 SVGAGI (reference sequence). CDR3 region: CASRTSSGGYQPQHF. The CDR3 bases are TGTGCCAGCAGAACGTCGTCAGGGGGGTATCAGCCCCAGCATTTT.

Worth noting for this clone: A single base separates this from a much larger clone, so it may be a read error. The chain recombines TRBV13 with TRBJ2-7; unclear D gene. V dropped 2 bases and J dropped 4 bases, with 6 bases sitting between them. The CDR3 is 12 amino acids. Germline CDR1 is PRHDT and CDR2 is FYEKMQ (reference sequence). CDR3 region: CASSLSGYEQYF. In DNA, the CDR3 is TGTGCCAGCAGCTTAAGTGGGTACGAGCAGTACTTC.

As for this clone: One junction end disagrees with the germline gene, perhaps due to a read error. The chain links TRBV7-3 to TRBJ2-2; D not resolved. Germline CDR1 and CDR2: SGHTA and FQGTGA. CDR3 length equals 14 residues. The CDR3 protein is CASSLSRNTGELFF. In nucleotides, the CDR3 is TGTGCCAGTAGCTTATCGCGGAACACCGGGGAGCTGTTTTTT.

The V and J genes are TRBV28 and TRBJ1-2; D remains unclear. The V and J ends lost 0 bases and 5 bases respectively, with 10 bases between them. CDR3 length: 14 residues. CDR1 and CDR2 from the germline V gene are MDHEN and SYDVKM. The chain's CDR3 is CASSLWGKGYGYTF. The DNA of the CDR3 is TGTGCCAGCAGTTTATGGGGGAAGGGTTATGGCTACACCTTC.

This chain links TRBV5-1 with TRBJ2-3; 9 bases match TRBD1. V trimming: 6 bases; J trimming: 3 bases; junction bases outside the gene matches: 8. Germline CDR1 SGHRS, CDR2 YFSETQ. The CDR3 consists of 15 residues. CDR3 bases: TGCGCCAGCAACCAGGGACAGGGCTCGACAGATACGCAGTATTTT. Translated: CASNQGQGSTDTQYF.

V and J are TRBV11-1 and TRBJ1-1; D is undetermined. With 4 bases removed from V and 5 bases from J, the gap between germline ends came to 17 bases. Germline assignment: CDR1 SGHAT and CDR2 FQDESV (reference sequence). This CDR3 contains 15 residues. The CDR3 loop is CASSSGSSRTTEAFF. CDR3 DNA sequence: TGTGCCAGCAGCTCGGGGTCCTCCCGGACGACTGAAGCTTTCTTT.

The rearrangement links TRBV30 to TRBJ2-1; 9 positions agree with TRBD2. The CDR3 spans 15 residues. The trim removed 4 bases at V and 2 bases at J, leaving 6 bases unmatched. The germline V gene has CDR1 GTSNPN and CDR2 SVGIG (reference sequence). This CDR3 reads CAWTQLAGAYNEQFF. In nucleotides, the CDR3 is TGTGCCTGGACTCAACTAGCGGGTGCCTACAATGAGCAGTTCTTC.

The genes are TRBV4-1 and TRBJ2-1, with 15 bases aligning to TRBD2. The junction had 6 bases not matched to a gene; V was cut back by 6 bases and J by 0 bases. Per germline, CDR1 MGHRA and CDR2 YSYEKL. This CDR3 is 18 amino acids long. CDR3 coding DNA: TGCGCCAGCAGTGGACTAGCGGGAGGGCCAAGCTCCTACAATGAGCAGTTCTTC. Translation gives CASSGLAGGPSSYNEQFF.

This clone was observed a handful of times. The chain has TRBV6-5 and TRBJ2-1, with 10 bases lining up with TRBD1. Germline V gene data show CDR1 as MNHEY and CDR2 as SVGAGI. This CDR3 has 15 residues. V was clipped by 6 bases and J by 7 bases; unmatched bases: 9. This CDR3 is CASRPDRGLGNEQFF. CDR3 in DNA: TGTGCCAGCAGACCTGACAGGGGGCTGGGGAATGAGCAGTTCTTC.

Only one count was recorded for this clone. The chain is built from TRBV19 and TRBJ2-7; 10 positions agree with TRBD2. Germline V lookup: CDR1 LNHDA, CDR2 SQIVND (reference sequence). The length of the CDR3 is 16 residues. With V trimmed by 6 bases and J by 4 bases, 12 bases remained unmatched. The DNA for the CDR3 is TGTGCCAGTAGAAGGATGCTAGCGGGAGTCGAGTACGAGCAGTACTTC. Its translation is CASRRMLAGVEYEQYF.

The chain joins TRBV7-9 to TRBJ1-2; maybe TRBD1 (6 bases). The CDR3 totals 14 residues. The germline V gene encodes CDR1 SEHNR and CDR2 FQNEAQ (reference sequence). V was trimmed by 1 base and J by 4 bases, leaving 10 bases between them. CDR3 amino acids: CASSLGGQIYGYTF. CDR3 DNA sequence: TGTGCCAGCAGCTTAGGTGGACAGATCTATGGCTACACCTTC.

This clone was detected once. The chain carries TRBV5-3 and TRBJ2-2; the D is unclear. TRBV5-3 is known as an ORF, though its function is uncertain. The CDR3 runs to 15 residues. Trimming removed 1 base from V and 0 bases from J, with 7 bases in between. DNA of the CDR3: TGTGCCAGAAGCTTGCGTACAGCGAACACCGGGGAGCTGTTTTTT. It is translated as CARSLRTANTGELFF.

The rearrangement uses TRBV28 and TRBJ2-4; the D call may be TRBD1 or TRBD2 (7 bases each). Germline lookup yields CDR1 MDHEN and CDR2 SYDVKM. Trimming shortened V by 6 bases and J by 1 base, and 16 bases separated the two germline ends. The CDR3 is made up of 16 amino acids. For the CDR3, the DNA is TGTGCCAGCAGCCCAGGGGGGGAGGTGGCCAAAAACATTCAGTACTTC. Protein: CASSPGGEVAKNIQYF.

The chain combines TRBV2 with TRBJ2-1; TRBD1 or TRBD2 may be the D gene (9 bases each). Trimming took off 6 bases at V and 9 bases at J, with 27 bases between the two ends. The CDR3 extends over 17 amino acids. Germline CDR1 reads SNHLY; CDR2 reads FYNNEI. The CDR3 region is CASRTSGPGQGGGEQFF. The DNA of the CDR3 is TGTGCCAGCAGGACTAGCGGACCGGGACAGGGAGGTGGTGAGCAGTTCTTC.

With regard to this clone: This clone may be a read error of a much larger clone one base away. The rearrangement links TRBV2 to TRBJ2-7; D not resolved. Trimming took 2 bases from V and 2 from J, leaving 4 bases between them. The CDR3 spans 12 residues. Germline assignment: CDR1 SNHLY and CDR2 FYNNEI. The CDR3 region has the DNA TGTGCCAGCAGTGAACAGACCTACGAGCAGTACTTC. It specifies CASSEQTYEQYF.

The chain's CDR3 is CASSQQGAGDYGYTF. In DNA, the CDR3 is TGTGCCAGCAGCCAACAGGGGGCAGGGGACTATGGCTACACCTTC. The chain has TRBV28 and TRBJ1-2; 9 positions match TRBD1. Germline lookup yields CDR1 MDHEN and CDR2 SYDVKM. CDR3 length equals 15 residues. Trimming at V came to 6 bases and at J to 3 bases, leaving 8 bases not matched to a gene.

This clone was counted many times. The CDR3 spells CASSYGLAGGTYEQYF. CDR3 bases: TGTGCCAGCAGTTACGGGCTAGCGGGAGGGACCTACGAGCAGTACTTC. V and J are TRBV6-5 and TRBJ2-7; 12 positions agree with TRBD2. This CDR3 region has 16 residues. Per the germline V gene, CDR1 is MNHEY and CDR2 is SVGAGI. After removal of 2 bases from V and 2 bases from J, the junction contained 4 bases not matched to a gene.

This clone has a handful of counts. V gene TRBV30 combines with J gene TRBJ2-5, with a weak D call TRBD1 (6 bases). The germline V and J ends were trimmed by 6 bases and 1 base, with 12 bases remaining between them. The CDR3 loop spans 13 amino acids. CDR1 is GTSNPN and CDR2 is SVGIG in the germline V gene (reference sequence). Written as DNA, the CDR3 is TGTGCCTGTAGATGGACAGTCCAAGAGACCCAGTACTTC. Translated, it gives CACRWTVQETQYF.

In this sample, this clone turned up a few times. V gene TRBV6-4 combines with J gene TRBJ2-1; 8 positions agree with TRBD1. In germline, CDR1 is MRHNA, CDR2 SNTAGT. V shed 4 bases and J 13 bases; nucleotides not matched to a gene: 3. The CDR3 is 11 residues long. Here the CDR3 reads CASSAGQAQFF. The DNA for the CDR3 is TGTGCCAGCAGTGCGGGACAGGCCCAGTTCTTC.

V gene TRBV18 combines with J gene TRBJ1-1; 8 bases line up with TRBD1. Germline CDR1 is KGHSH and CDR2 is LQKENI. V was pared by 3 bases and J by 4 bases, with 7 bases of the junction left unmatched. The CDR3 is 15 residues long. CDR3 protein: CASSPDLDRVTEAFF. The CDR3 DNA follows: TGTGCCAGCTCACCGGACTTGGACAGGGTCACTGAAGCTTTCTTT.

This clone was detected only a few times. V usage is TRBV4-2 and J usage is TRBJ2-3; 8 bases are a match to TRBD2. Germline CDR1 and CDR2: LGHNA and YNFKEQ. The CDR3 totals 17 residues. The junction had 10 bases not matched to a gene; V was cut back by 0 bases and J by 5 bases. CDR3 amino acids: CASSQDWSGSGRDTQYF. The CDR3 DNA follows: TGTGCCAGCAGCCAAGATTGGAGCGGGAGTGGTCGAGATACGCAGTATTTT.

This clone was seen a few times. This chain uses TRBV11-3 with TRBJ2-5; D may be TRBD1 or TRBD2 (5 bases each). Germline V gene sequence: CDR1 SGHNT, CDR2 YENEEA. This CDR3 spans 13 amino acids. Trimming took off 2 bases at V and 5 bases at J, with 9 bases between the two ends. The CDR3 loop reads CASSLNRRETQYF. The CDR3 DNA follows: TGTGCCAGCAGCTTAAACAGGAGGGAGACCCAGTACTTC.

With respect to this clone: This same CDR3 is encoded by further DNA sequences in the sample. The V gene is TRBV2, the J gene TRBJ2-1, with 7 positions matching TRBD2. Per germline, CDR1 SNHLY and CDR2 FYNNEI. V trimming: 4 bases; J trimming: 5 bases; junction bases outside the gene matches: 2. This CDR3 contains 13 residues. The CDR3 region has the DNA TGTGCCAGCAGTGGTCTAGCGGACAATGAGCAGTTCTTC. This translates into CASSGLADNEQFF.

V gene TRBV7-8 combines with J gene TRBJ2-1; D might be TRBD2 (5 bases). The germline V and J ends were trimmed by 5 bases and 4 bases, with 15 bases remaining between them. CDR3 length equals 15 residues. Germline assignment: CDR1 SGHVS and CDR2 FQNEAQ. For the CDR3, the DNA is TGTGCCAGCAGCCCGGGGAGCGGTGTTTACAATGAGCAGTTCTTC. It is translated as CASSPGSGVYNEQFF.

This clone was detected ten times or more. V usage is TRBV5-1 and J usage is TRBJ2-1; 13 nucleotides agree with TRBD2. The CDR3 runs 17 residues. V was clipped by 4 bases and J by 5 bases; unmatched bases: 9. Per germline, CDR1 SGHRS and CDR2 YFSETQ. Written as DNA, the CDR3 is TGCGCCAGCAGCCCTCTGACCGGGACTAGCGGGAACAATGAGCAGTTCTTC. Amino acids: CASSPLTGTSGNNEQFF. Together with reference TRBV5-1 and TRBJ2-1, the CDR3 gives the full variable domain: KAGVTQTPRYLIKTRGQQVTLSCSPISGHRSVSWYQQTPGQGLQFLFEYFSETQRNKGNFPGRFSGRQFSNSRSEMNVSTLELGDSALYLCASSPLTGTSGNNEQFFGPGTRLTVL.

J is TRBJ1-2 and V is TRBV6-1, with D perhaps TRBD1 (6 bases). CDR1 MNHNS and CDR2 SASEGT come from the germline V gene. Trimming pared 4 bases from V and 2 bases from J, leaving 17 bases between. This CDR3 has 16 residues. CDR3 sequence (DNA): TGTGCCAGCAGTGCTCTCTCGGGGGGCGCAAACTATGGCTACACCTTC. Its translation is CASSALSGGANYGYTF.